This T cell receptor beta chain derives from a study of blood T cell repertoires in COVID-19. Whole-study context: The United States, Italy and Spain supplied acute and convalescent COVID-19 samples. The analysed material was cDNA or gDNA that came from T cells, B-cell-depleted T cells, or PBMCs.

In the authors' methods: How many nucleated cells were present was estimated from reference gene primer amplification. Using immunoSEQ multiplex PCR, the repertoire was profiled, and TCRdb retains in-frame clones only, with some absent. V and J calls and clone size follow that table, whereas D and trimming were derived from the DNA. The sample lists 40,000 to 55,000 clones; 90% were seen once. The CDR3 loop spans 15 amino acids. Germline lookup yields CDR1 SGDLS and CDR2 YYNGEE. V lost 4 bases, J lost 3 bases, and 8 bases stayed unmatched. The gene calls are TRBV9 and TRBJ2-7; TRBD2 aligns across 9 bases. This TCR was sampled from a woman of 80 years or more with acute or convalescent COVID-19. Material for sequencing was peripheral blood. CDR3 amino acids: CASSPSTSGLYEQYF. CDR3 DNA sequence: TGTGCCAGCAGCCCCTCCACTAGCGGGCTCTACGAGCAGTACTTC.